The 11 T cell receptor beta chains given below trace back to one sample, sequenced in a study of T cell changes during pregnancy in multiple sclerosis. Some clones are missing from TCRdb's copy, which holds only in-frame ones; the method was immunoSEQ multiplex PCR. The top ten clones hold 0.36% of a sample with 61,000 or so clones, around 93% of them seen once. The sample was CD4+ T cells from peripheral blood mononuclear cells, taken before pregnancy. The receptors here all came from a female donor with multiple sclerosis, enrolled in a pregnancy study.

This rearrangement joins TRBV29-1 to TRBJ2-2, with D possibly TRBD2 on 7 matching bases. V was shortened by 5 bases and J by 6 bases, with 28 bases between the two germline ends. CDR1 SQVTM and CDR2 ANQGSEA come from the germline V gene. The CDR3 is made up of 18 amino acids. CDR3 protein: CSVFDQGASGGGAGELFF. The CDR3 coding sequence is TGCAGCGTTTTCGATCAGGGCGCCTCGGGGGGCGGGGCCGGGGAGCTGTTTTTT.

The chain uses TRBV19 and TRBJ1-5; TRBD1 aligns across 12 bases. There are 18 residues in the CDR3. Germline lookup yields CDR1 LNHDA and CDR2 SQIVND (reference sequence). The trim removed 5 bases at V and 7 bases at J, leaving 15 bases unmatched. The CDR3 region is CASSVSRPGTGGSQPQHF. The CDR3 bases are TGTGCCAGTAGTGTTTCTCGTCCCGGGACAGGGGGCAGCCAGCCCCAGCATTTT.

The chain links TRBV5-5 to TRBJ2-7, with 10 bases fitting TRBD1. The CDR3 spans 16 residues. J was trimmed by 3 bases and V by 4 bases; bases with no gene match: 10. Germline-derived CDR1 and CDR2 are SGHKS and YYEKEE (reference sequence). In nucleotides, the CDR3 is TGTGCCAGCAGCCCGACAGGGGACAGGGGATTCTACGAGCAGTACTTC. Its translation is CASSPTGDRGFYEQYF.

This chain links TRBV20-1 with TRBJ2-5; TRBD1 agrees at 7 bases. J was trimmed by 9 bases and V by 3 bases; bases with no gene match: 4. The length of the CDR3 is 11 residues. In germline, CDR1 is DFQATT, CDR2 SNEGSKA (reference sequence). As DNA, the CDR3 is TGCAGTGCTAGTGTAACAGGGGCCCAGTACTTC. This translates into CSASVTGAQYF.

The chain recombines TRBV5-4 with TRBJ1-2; D uncertain. The V end lost 3 bases, the J end lost 4 bases, and 16 bases lay between the germline ends. The CDR3 sequence is 15 residues long. Germline V gene lookup returns CDR1 SGHNT and CDR2 YYREEE (reference sequence). The CDR3 DNA is TGTGCCAGCAGCTCTCCCCAAAGCGGCGGCTATGGCTACACCTTC. The encoded protein is CASSSPQSGGYGYTF.

V usage is TRBV7-9 and J usage is TRBJ2-3, with TRBD2 matching over 9 bases. Germline loops: CDR1 SEHNR, CDR2 FQNEAQ (reference sequence). The CDR3 consists of 14 residues. Germline trimming cut 7 bases from V and 1 base from J; bases unmatched to any gene: 3. The CDR3 spells CASKTSGGTDTQYF. The CDR3 nucleotides are TGTGCCAGCAAGACTAGCGGTGGCACAGATACGCAGTATTTT.

The rearrangement joins TRBV6-1 to TRBJ1-1; TRBD1 might be the D (6 bases). Germline V lookup: CDR1 MNHNS, CDR2 SASEGT. V was pared by 5 bases and J by 3 bases, with 16 bases between. This CDR3 is built from 15 residues. The CDR3 DNA follows: TGTGCCAGCAGTCCTACAGGGAGAGGGGACACTGAAGCTTTCTTT. Protein product: CASSPTGRGDTEAFF.

The chain carries TRBV6-5 and TRBJ1-3; D remains unclear. CDR3 length equals 11 residues. The germline gives CDR1 MNHEY, CDR2 SVGAGI. The V and J ends lost 7 bases and 4 bases respectively, with 5 bases between them. The CDR3: CASTQGNTIYF. CDR3 DNA sequence: TGTGCCAGCACCCAAGGAAACACCATATATTTT.

The chain couples TRBV14 to TRBJ2-1; 8 bases are shared with TRBD2. Germline loops: CDR1 SGHDN, CDR2 FVKESK. With V trimmed by 7 bases and J by 3 bases, 5 bases remained unmatched. This CDR3 contains 14 residues. The CDR3 here is CASNLAGHYNEQFF. DNA for the CDR3: TGTGCCAGCAACTTAGCGGGACACTACAATGAGCAGTTCTTC. Variable domain in full (rest from reference TRBV14 and TRBJ2-1): EAGVTQFPSHSVIEKGQTVTLRCDPISGHDNLYWYRRVMGKEIKFLLHFVKESKQDESGMPNNRFLAERTGGTYSTLKVQPAELEDSGVYFCASNLAGHYNEQFFGPGTRLTVL.

This chain uses TRBV7-3 with TRBJ2-3; a possible D gene is TRBD2 (6 bases). The CDR3 loop spans 15 amino acids. The germline V gene has CDR1 SGHTA and CDR2 FQGTGA. With 4 bases removed from V and 4 bases from J, the gap between germline ends came to 15 bases. This chain's CDR3 is CASSSQLAGADTQYF. The CDR3 bases are TGTGCCAGCAGCTCCCAACTAGCCGGAGCAGATACGCAGTATTTT.

Comment on this clone: Other nucleotide sequences from this sample produce the same CDR3. The V gene is TRBV7-3, the J gene TRBJ2-2; D perhaps matches TRBD2 (6 bases). V was pared by 5 bases and J by 1 base, with 14 bases between. This CDR3 region has 16 residues. The germline CDR1 and CDR2 sequences are SGHTA and FQGTGA. The CDR3 DNA follows: TGTGCCAGCAGCCCGGCGCGGGGTGGGAACACCGGGGAGCTGTTTTTT. Protein sequence: CASSPARGGNTGELFF.